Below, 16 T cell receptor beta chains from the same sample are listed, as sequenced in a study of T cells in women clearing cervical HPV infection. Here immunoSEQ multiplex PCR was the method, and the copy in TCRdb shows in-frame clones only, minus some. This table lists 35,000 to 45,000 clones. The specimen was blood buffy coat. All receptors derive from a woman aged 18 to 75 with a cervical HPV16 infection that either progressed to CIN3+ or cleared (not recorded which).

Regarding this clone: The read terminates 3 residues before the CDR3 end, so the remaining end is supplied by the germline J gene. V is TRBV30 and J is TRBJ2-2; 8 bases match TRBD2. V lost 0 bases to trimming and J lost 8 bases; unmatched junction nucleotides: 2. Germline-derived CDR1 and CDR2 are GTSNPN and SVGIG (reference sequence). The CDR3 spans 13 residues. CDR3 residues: CAWSVGTRGELFF. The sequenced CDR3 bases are TGTGCCTGGAGTGTAGGGACTAGGGGGGAG.

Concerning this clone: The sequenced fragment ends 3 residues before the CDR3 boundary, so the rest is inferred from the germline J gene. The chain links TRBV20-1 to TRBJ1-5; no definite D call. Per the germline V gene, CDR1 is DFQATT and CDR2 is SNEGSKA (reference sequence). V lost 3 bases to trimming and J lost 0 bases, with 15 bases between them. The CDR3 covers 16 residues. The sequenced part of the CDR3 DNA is TGCAGTGCTAGTAATGGGCGTGAGTATAGCAATCAGCCC. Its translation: CSASNGREYSNQP. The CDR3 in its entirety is CSASNGREYSNQPQHF.

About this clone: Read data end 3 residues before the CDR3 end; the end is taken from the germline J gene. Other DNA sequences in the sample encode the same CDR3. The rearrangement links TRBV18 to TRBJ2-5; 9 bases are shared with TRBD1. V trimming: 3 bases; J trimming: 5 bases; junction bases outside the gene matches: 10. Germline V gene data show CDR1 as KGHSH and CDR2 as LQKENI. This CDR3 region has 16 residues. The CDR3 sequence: CASSPGQGLSEETQYF. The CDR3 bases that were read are TGTGCCAGCTCACCGGGACAGGGTCTCTCCGAGGAGACC.

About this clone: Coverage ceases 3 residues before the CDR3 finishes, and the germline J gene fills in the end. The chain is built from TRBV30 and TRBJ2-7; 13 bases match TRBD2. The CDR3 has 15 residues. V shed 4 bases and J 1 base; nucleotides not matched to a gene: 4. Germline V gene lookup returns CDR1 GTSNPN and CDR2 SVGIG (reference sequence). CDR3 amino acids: CAWIPGLAGSYEQYF. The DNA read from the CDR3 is TGTGCCTGGATTCCGGGACTAGCGGGGTCCTACGAG.

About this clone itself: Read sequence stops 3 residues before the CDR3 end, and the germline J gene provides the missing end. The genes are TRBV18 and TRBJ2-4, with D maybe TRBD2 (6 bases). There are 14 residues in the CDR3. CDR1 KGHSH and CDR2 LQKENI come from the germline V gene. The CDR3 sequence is CASSPAGMDYGQYF. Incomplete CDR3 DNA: TGTGCCAGCTCACCGGCCGGTATGGACTATGGT.

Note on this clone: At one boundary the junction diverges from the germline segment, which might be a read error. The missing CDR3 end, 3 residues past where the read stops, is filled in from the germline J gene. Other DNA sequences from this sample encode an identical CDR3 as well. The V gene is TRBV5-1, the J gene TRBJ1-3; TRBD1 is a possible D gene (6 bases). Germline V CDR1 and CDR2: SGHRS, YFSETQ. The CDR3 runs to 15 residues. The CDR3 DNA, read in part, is TGCGCCAGCAGCCCGAGGGGGTTGGATGGAAACACG. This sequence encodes CASSPRGLDGNT. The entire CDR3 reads CASSPRGLDGNTIYF.

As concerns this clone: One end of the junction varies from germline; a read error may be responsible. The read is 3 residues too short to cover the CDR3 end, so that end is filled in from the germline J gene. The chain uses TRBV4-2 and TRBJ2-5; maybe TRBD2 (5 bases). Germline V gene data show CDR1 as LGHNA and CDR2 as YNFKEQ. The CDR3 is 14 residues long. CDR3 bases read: TGCGCCAGCAGCCAAGATACTGGCGAGGGGACC. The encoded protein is CASSQDTGEGT. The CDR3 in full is CASSQDTGEGTQYF.

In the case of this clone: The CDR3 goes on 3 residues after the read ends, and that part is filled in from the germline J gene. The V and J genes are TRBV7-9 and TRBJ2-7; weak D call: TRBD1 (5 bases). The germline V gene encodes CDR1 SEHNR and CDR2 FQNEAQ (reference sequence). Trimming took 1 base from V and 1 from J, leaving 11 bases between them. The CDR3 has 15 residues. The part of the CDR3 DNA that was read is TGTGCCAGCAGCTTAGAGGGGTATAGGTCCTACGAG. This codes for CASSLEGYRSYE. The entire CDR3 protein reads CASSLEGYRSYEQYF.

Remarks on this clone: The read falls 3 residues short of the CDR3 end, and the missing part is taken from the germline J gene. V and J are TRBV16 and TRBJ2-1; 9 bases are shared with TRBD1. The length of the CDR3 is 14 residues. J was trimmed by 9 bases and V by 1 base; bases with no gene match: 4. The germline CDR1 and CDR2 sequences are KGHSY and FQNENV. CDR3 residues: CASSQYGQGSEQFF. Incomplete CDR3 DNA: TGTGCCAGCAGCCAATATGGACAGGGGAGTGAG.

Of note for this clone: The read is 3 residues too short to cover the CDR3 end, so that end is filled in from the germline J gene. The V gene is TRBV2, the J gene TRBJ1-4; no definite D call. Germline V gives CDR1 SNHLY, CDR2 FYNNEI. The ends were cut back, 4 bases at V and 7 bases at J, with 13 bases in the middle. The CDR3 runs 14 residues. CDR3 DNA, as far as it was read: TGTGCCAGCAGTGCGCGGGGTCTGAGTGAAAAA. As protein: CASSARGLSEK. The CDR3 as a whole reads CASSARGLSEKLFF.

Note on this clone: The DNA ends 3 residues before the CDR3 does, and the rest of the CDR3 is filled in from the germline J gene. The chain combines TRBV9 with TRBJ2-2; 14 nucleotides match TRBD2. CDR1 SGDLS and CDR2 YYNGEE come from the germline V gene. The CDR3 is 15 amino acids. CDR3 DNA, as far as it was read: TGTGCCAGCCAACCGGGACTAGCGGGAGTAGGAGAG. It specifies CASQPGLAGVGE. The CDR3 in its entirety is CASQPGLAGVGELFF.

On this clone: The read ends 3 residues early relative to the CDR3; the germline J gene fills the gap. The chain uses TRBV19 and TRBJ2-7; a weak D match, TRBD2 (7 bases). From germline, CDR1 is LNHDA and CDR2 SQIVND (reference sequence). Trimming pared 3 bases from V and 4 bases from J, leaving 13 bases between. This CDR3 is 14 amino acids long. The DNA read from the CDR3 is TGTGCCAGTAGTATCGGGGGGCCCCGGTACGAG. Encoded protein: CASSIGGPRYE. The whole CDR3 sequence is CASSIGGPRYEQYF.

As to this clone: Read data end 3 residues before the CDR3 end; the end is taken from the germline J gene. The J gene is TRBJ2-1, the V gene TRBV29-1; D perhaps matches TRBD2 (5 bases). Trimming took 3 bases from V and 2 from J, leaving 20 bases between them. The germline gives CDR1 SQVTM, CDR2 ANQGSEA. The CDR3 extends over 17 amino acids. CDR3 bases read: TGCAGCGTTGAGGGTCGAGGGCCCCCCGGCGCCTACAATGAG. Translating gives CSVEGRGPPGAYNE. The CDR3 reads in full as CSVEGRGPPGAYNEQFF.

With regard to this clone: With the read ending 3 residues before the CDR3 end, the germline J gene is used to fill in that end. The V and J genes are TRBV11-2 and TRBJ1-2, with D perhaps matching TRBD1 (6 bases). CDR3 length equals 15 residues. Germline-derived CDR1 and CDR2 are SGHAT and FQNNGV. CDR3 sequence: CASSLFRDTFLGYTF. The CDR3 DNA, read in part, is TGTGCCAGCAGCTTATTCCGGGACACCTTCCTCGGC.

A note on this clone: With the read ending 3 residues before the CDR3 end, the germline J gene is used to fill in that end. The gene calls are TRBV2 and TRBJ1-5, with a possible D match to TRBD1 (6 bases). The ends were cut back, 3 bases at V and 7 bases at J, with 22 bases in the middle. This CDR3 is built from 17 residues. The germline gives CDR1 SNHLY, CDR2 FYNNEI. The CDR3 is CASSDPVVGGAGQPQHF. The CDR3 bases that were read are TGTGCCAGCAGTGACCCGGTGGTGGGGGGGGCGGGGCAGCCC.

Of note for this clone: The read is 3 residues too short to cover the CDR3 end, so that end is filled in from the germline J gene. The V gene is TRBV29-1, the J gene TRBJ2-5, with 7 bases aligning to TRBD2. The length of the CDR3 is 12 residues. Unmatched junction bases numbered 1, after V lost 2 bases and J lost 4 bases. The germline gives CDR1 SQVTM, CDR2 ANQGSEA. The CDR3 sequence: CSVEIAGETQYF. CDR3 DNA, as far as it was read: TGCAGCGTTGAAATAGCGGGAGAGACC.